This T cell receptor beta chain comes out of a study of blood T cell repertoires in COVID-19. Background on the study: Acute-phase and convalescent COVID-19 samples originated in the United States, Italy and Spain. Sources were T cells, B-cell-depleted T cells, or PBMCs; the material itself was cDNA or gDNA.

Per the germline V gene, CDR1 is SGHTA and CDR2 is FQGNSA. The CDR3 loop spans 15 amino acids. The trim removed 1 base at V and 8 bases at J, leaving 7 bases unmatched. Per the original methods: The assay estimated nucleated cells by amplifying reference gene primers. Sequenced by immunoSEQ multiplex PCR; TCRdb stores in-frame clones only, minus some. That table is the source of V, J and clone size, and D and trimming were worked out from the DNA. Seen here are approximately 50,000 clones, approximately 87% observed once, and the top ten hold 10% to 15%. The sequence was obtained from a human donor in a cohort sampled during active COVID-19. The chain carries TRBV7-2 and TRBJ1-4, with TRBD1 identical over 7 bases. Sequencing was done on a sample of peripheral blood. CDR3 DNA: TGTGCCAGCAGCTTAGATGACAGGGAAAACGAAAAACTGTTTTTT. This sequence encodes CASSLDDRENEKLFF.